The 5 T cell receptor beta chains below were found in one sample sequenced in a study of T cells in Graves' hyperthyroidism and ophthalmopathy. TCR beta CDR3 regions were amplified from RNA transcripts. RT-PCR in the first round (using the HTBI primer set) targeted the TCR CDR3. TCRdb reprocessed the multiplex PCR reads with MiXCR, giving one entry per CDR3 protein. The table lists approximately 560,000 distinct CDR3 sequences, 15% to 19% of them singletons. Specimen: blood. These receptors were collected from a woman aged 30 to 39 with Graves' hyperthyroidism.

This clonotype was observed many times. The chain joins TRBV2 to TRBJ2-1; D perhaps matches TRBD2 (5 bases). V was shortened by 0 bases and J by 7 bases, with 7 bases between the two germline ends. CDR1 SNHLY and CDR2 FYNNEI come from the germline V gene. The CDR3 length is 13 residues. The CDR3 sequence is CASSEAEENEQFF. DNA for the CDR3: TGTGCCAGCAGTGAAGCGGAGGAGAATGAGCAGTTCTTC. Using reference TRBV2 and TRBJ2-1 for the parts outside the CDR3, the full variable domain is EPEVTQTPSHQVTQMGQEVILRCVPISNHLYFYWYRQILGQKVEFLVSFYNNEISEKSEIFDDQFSVERPDGSNFTLKIRSTKLEDSAMYFCASSEAEENEQFFGPGTRLTVL.

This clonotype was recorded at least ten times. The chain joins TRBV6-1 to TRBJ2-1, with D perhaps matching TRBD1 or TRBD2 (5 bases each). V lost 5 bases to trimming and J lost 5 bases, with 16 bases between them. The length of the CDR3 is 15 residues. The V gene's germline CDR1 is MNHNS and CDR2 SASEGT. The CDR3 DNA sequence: TGTGCCAGCAGTCAAAATATGGGACCGAACAATGAGCAGTTCTTC. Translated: CASSQNMGPNNEQFF.

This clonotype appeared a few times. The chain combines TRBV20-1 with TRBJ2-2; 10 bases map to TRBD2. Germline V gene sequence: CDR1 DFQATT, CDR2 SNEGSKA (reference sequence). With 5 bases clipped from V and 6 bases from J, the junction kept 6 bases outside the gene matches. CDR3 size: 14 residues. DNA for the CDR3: TGCAGTGCTTCCGGGACTAGCGTTTCCGGGGAGCTGTTTTTT. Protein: CSASGTSVSGELFF.

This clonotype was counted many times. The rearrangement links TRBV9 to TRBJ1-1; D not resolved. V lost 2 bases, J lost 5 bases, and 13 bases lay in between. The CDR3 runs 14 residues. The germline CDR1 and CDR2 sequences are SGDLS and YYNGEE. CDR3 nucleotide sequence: TGTGCCAGCAGCGTTTCCGGGTCAGAGACTGAAGCTTTCTTT. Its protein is CASSVSGSETEAFF.

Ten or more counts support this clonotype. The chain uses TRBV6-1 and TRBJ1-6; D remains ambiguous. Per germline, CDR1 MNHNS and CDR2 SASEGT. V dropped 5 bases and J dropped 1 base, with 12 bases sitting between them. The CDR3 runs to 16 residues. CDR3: CASSSTQWSYNSPLHF. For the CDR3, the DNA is TGTGCCAGCAGTTCGACCCAGTGGTCCTATAATTCACCCCTCCACTTT.